The TCR beta chain described here comes from a study of T cell repertoires in cytomegalovirus infection. TCRdb processed the reads anew with MiXCR; each CDR3 protein has one entry. There are about 530,000 distinct CDR3 sequences in the sample; more than 25% occur only once, and around 14% lies in the top ten. The germline gives CDR1 MGHRA, CDR2 YSYEKL. V lost 0 bases, J lost 3 bases, and 12 bases stayed unmatched. This CDR3 has 20 residues. The J gene is TRBJ2-3, the V gene TRBV4-1; 13 nucleotides agree with TRBD2. The sample consisted of PBMCs. This TCR came from a human donor in good health (CMV status not recorded). Some clones in this sample may be carry-over from other donors' samples. CDR3 protein: CASSQEAPPTTSGRTDTQYF. The DNA for the CDR3 is TGCGCCAGCAGCCAAGAAGCCCCCCCCACGACTAGCGGGAGGACAGATACGCAGTATTTT.